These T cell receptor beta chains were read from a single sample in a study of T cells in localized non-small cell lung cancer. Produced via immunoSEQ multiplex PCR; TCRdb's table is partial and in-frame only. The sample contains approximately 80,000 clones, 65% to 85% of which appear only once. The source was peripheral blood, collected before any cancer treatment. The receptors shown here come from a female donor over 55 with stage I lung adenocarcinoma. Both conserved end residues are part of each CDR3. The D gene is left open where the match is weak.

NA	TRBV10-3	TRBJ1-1	TGTGCCATCACCCAACACGCGGGGCAGAACACTGAAGCTTTCTTT	CAITQHAGQNTEAFF
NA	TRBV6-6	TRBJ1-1	TGTGCCAGCAGTCTTCCCCAGGGGAACACTGAAGCTTTCTTT	CASSLPQGNTEAFF
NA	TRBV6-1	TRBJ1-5	TGTGCCAGCAGTGAAGTAGGGAACAGCAATCAGCCCCAGCATTTT	CASSEVGNSNQPQHF
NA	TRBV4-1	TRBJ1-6	TGCGCCAGCAGCCAAGATGAGGCGGGGGCTGGTTCACCCCTCCACTTT	CASSQDEAGAGSPLHF
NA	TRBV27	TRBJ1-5	TGTGCCAGCCGAGCAGGGGTTGGATATAGCAATCAGCCCCAGCATTTT	CASRAGVGYSNQPQHF
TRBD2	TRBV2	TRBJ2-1	TGTGCCAGCAGCTATAGCGGGAGCAGTTTCAATGAGCAGTTCTTC	CASSYSGSSFNEQFF
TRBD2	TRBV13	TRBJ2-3	TGTGCCAGCAGCCTAGCGGGGGGGCCTACAGATACGCAGTATTTT	CASSLAGGPTDTQYF
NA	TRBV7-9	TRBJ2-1	TGTGCCAGCAGCACAACCCGGGACTGGTCTAACTACAATGAGCAGTTCTTC	CASSTTRDWSNYNEQFF
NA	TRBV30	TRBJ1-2	TGTGCCTGGAGTGTAACCCGGGCAAACTATGGCTACACCTTC	CAWSVTRANYGYTF
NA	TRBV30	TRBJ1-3	TGTGCCTGGAATAGGGACAACTCTGGAAACACCATATATTTT	CAWNRDNSGNTIYF
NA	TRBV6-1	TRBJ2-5	TGTGCCACCTCATGGGTAAAAGAGACCCAGTACTTC	CATSWVKETQYF